This T cell receptor (beta chain) emerged from a study of T cells in localized non-small cell lung cancer (TCRdb year 2020). Concerning the study at large: T cell repertoires of 200 to 250 early-stage NSCLC patients were analyzed, with tumors being compared against uninvolved tumor-adjacent lungs. All 220 or so NSCLC patients in the cohort were treatment-naive and had localized lung tumors that were resected. A mean age of around 69 years was recorded for the NSCLC patients, of whom 129 were male and about 100 were female.

At diagnosis, tumor, uninvolved tumor-adjacent lung and peripheral blood were collected and then preserved as a mix of FFPE and fresh-frozen material. For TCR repertoire profiling, blood samples were analyzed in the form of peripheral blood mononuclear cells. Comments on this clone: It has no known antigen specificity. Nothing much larger sits one base from this clone, and base qualities are not available.

The immunoSEQ Assay was used to sequence TCR beta CDR3 regions from DNA. As for how the authors treated the data: T cell density was computed as TCR beta template counts normalized to usable DNA estimated by amplifying housekeeping genes. Richness was estimated with the preseqR package, extrapolating to 400,000 templates for PBMC samples and 120,000 templates for tissue samples. Clonality was defined as one minus Pielou's evenness. To identify tissue-enriched TCRs, differential abundance testing was run on productive amino-acid clonotypes with a minimum total count of 5 and an alpha of 0.1. The Jaccard Index and the Morisita Overlap Index were used to measure repertoire overlap between compartments. TCR beta CDR3s were clustered by GLIPH together with public tetramer-defined viral CDR3s, and at least three viral sequences plus V-gene enrichment were required for viral motifs. TCRdb limited this immuneACCESS table to in-frame rearrangements with V and J called. A share of clones is missing; checked studies link under half to unresolved V genes, and the rest is unexplained. V and J calls and clone size are copied from that table; D and trimming were computed from the DNA. Present in this sample are under 150,000 clones, more than 70% of which were seen just once. The top ten constitute around 1.8% of the sample.

CDR1 is given as MDHEN and CDR2 as SYDVKM, both from the germline V gene. V is reduced by 7 bases and J by 6 bases, leaving a spacing of 19 bases between them. The CDR3 runs 14 residues from the cysteine to the phenylalanine. Solely the CDR3 DNA is kept, with 42 bases framed from the first base. Points the paper makes about the study in general: Multi-region tumor sequencing was not performed, so intratumor heterogeneity could not be excluded. Higher T cell density in blood was associated with longer overall survival, whereas higher clonality in adjacent lung was associated with shorter survival. Uninvolved tumor-adjacent lung showed the highest T cell clonality, higher than tumor, which suggests more focused antigenic responses in the adjacent lung. Because the study design was exploratory, TCR variables were selected using unadjusted p-values without false-discovery rate correction. Of the top 100 tumor clones, a median of approximately 60 were detected in paired uninvolved adjacent lung; about 26 were also among that lung's top 100.

Sequenced here: peripheral blood, sampled before any cancer treatment. The sequence is built from TRBV28 and TRBJ2-7; TRBD1 is perhaps the D gene, given 6 matching bases. The sequence came from an older female donor with stage I lung adenocarcinoma. The CDR3 is CASNLRAGESEQYF. The DNA reads as follows: TGTGCCAGCAACCTTAGGGCAGGGGAGAGCGAGCAGTACTTC.